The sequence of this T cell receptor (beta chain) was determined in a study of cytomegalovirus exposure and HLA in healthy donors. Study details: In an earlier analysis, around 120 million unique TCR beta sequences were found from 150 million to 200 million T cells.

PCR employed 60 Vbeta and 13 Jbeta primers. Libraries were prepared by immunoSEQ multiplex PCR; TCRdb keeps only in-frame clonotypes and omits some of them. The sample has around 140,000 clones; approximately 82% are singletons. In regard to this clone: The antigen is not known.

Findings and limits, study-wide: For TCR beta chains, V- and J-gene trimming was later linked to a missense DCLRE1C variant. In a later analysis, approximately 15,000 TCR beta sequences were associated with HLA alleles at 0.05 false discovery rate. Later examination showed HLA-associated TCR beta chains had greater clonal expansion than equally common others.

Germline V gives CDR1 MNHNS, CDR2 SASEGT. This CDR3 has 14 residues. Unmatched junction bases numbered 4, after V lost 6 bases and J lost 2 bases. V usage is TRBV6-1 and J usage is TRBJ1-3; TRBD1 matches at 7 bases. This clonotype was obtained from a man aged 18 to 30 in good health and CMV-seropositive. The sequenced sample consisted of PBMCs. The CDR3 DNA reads TGTGCCAGCAGCACAGGGGCTGCTGGAAACACCATATATTTT. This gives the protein CASSTGAAGNTIYF.